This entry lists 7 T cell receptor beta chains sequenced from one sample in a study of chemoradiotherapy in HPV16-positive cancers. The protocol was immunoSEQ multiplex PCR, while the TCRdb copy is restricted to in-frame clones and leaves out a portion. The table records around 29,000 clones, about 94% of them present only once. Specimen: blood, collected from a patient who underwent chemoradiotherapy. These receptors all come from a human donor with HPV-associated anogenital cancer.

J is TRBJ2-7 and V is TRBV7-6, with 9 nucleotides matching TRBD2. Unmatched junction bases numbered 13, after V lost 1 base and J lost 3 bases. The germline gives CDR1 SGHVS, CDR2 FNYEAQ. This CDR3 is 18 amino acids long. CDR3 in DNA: TGTGCCAGCAGCTTAGAGAACAGACGGGCTAGCGGGAACTACGAGCAGTACTTC. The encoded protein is CASSLENRRASGNYEQYF.

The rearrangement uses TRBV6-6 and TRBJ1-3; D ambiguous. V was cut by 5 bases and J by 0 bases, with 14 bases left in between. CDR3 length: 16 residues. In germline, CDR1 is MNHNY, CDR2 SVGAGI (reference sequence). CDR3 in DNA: TGTGCCAGCAGTAAGAGGACCGCAGGCTCTGGAAACACCATATATTTT. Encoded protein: CASSKRTAGSGNTIYF.

The DNA for the CDR3 is TGTGCCAGCAGCCAAGGAAGCTCCTATGGCTACACCTTC. This gives the protein CASSQGSSYGYTF. This chain connects TRBV4-2 to TRBJ1-2, with D unresolved. The CDR3 spans 13 residues. CDR1 and CDR2 (germline): LGHNA, YNFKEQ. V lost 1 base and J lost 4, with 7 bases in between.

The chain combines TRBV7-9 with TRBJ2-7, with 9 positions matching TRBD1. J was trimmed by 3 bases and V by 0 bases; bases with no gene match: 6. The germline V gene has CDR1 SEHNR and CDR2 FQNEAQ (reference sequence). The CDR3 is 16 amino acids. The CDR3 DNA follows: TGTGCCAGCAGCTTAGCCCTGGACAGGGGACGCTACGAGCAGTACTTC. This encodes CASSLALDRGRYEQYF.

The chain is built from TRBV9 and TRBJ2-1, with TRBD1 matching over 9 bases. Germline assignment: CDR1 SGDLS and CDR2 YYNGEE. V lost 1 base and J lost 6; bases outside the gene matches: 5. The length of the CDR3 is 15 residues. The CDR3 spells CASSVTGQGINEQFF. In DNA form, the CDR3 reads TGTGCCAGCAGCGTAACGGGACAGGGAATCAATGAGCAGTTCTTC.

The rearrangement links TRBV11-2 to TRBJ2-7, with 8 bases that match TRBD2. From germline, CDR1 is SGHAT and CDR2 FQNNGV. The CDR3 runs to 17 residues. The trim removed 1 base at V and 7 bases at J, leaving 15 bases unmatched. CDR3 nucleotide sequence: TGTGCCAGCAGCTTAGTTCGCGGTAGCGGGGCCTCTGGTGAGCAGTACTTC. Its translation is CASSLVRGSGASGEQYF. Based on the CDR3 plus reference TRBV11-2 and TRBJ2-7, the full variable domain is EAGVAQSPRYKIIEKRQSVAFWCNPISGHATLYWYQQILGQGPKLLIQFQNNGVVDDSQLPKDRFSAERLKGVDSTLKIQPAKLEDSAVYLCASSLVRGSGASGEQYFGPGTRLTVT.

The CDR3 loop reads CASSPQLAGEFANTGELFF. CDR3 sequence (DNA): TGTGCCAGCAGCCCTCAACTAGCGGGGGAGTTCGCGAACACCGGGGAGCTGTTTTTT. The J gene is TRBJ2-2, the V gene TRBV11-2; 11 bases are a match to TRBD2. The germline V gene encodes CDR1 SGHAT and CDR2 FQNNGV. With V trimmed by 5 bases and J by 0 bases, 11 bases remained unmatched. The CDR3 spans 19 residues.